This T cell receptor beta chain is drawn from a study of cytomegalovirus exposure and HLA in healthy donors. TCRdb keeps only in-frame clones here, not all; method: immunoSEQ multiplex PCR. The table lists some 220,000 clones, around 90% of them singletons. Study conclusions and caveats: Cytomegalovirus status, reportedly, was diagnosed with high specificity and sensitivity by the classifier.

V gave up 0 bases and J gave up 4 bases; unmatched junction bases: 2. This CDR3 is built from 15 residues. Germline V gene sequence: CDR1 MGHRA, CDR2 YSYEKL. Remarks on this clone: Its cognate antigen is unknown.

The sequenced sample was PBMCs. The V gene is TRBV4-1, the J gene TRBJ1-2; 10 bases map to TRBD1. This receptor was identified in a woman between 18 and 29 years old in good health and CMV-seronegative. Here the CDR3 reads CASSQEGDRGYGYTF. The CDR3 bases are TGCGCCAGCAGCCAAGAAGGGGACAGGGGCTATGGCTACACCTTC.